This entry lists 8 T cell receptor beta chains sequenced from one sample in a study of T cells in Graves' hyperthyroidism and ophthalmopathy (dated by TCRdb to 2018 to 2020). Libraries were made using multiplex PCR. The reads were generated on an Illumina HiSeq 2000. TCR beta CDR3 regions were amplified from RNA transcripts. For the first round of RT-PCR on the TCR CDR3, the HTBI primer set was used together with the Qiagen OneStep RT-PCR kit. The public reads were quality trimmed at Q25 with fastp and then assembled into clones with MiXCR by TCRdb, keeping productive beta chains. When rows share a CDR3 protein, they turn into one entry using the most common DNA and genes. For this sample there are about 200,000 distinct CDR3 sequences; about 15% appear just once. The ten largest clones represent over 45% of the sample. Sequenced material: blood. Every receptor here comes from a woman aged 50 to 65 with Graves' hyperthyroidism.

This clonotype has a count of ten or more. J is TRBJ1-2 and V is TRBV18; no clear D gene. This CDR3 is 13 amino acids long. Per the germline V gene, CDR1 is KGHSH and CDR2 is LQKENI. The V end was cut by 6 bases, the J end by 6 bases, with 14 bases between. CDR3 region: CASSQDLRDGYTF. DNA for the CDR3: TGTGCCAGCTCCCAAGATCTCCGGGATGGCTACACCTTC.

This clonotype showed up many times. The chain carries TRBV3-1 and TRBJ1-1; 8 bases are shared with TRBD1. J was trimmed by 3 bases and V by 1 base; bases with no gene match: 1. The CDR3 sequence is 14 residues long. The V gene's germline CDR1 is LGHDT and CDR2 YNNKEL (reference sequence). The CDR3 loop reads CASSQGTGHTEAFF. DNA of the CDR3: TGTGCCAGCAGCCAAGGGACAGGGCACACTGAAGCTTTCTTT.

Ten or more counts support this clonotype. The chain couples TRBV6-1 to TRBJ2-7; possible D gene TRBD1, 6 bases. V lost 5 bases, J lost 2 bases, and 13 bases lay in between. This CDR3 contains 14 residues. Germline V gene sequence: CDR1 MNHNS, CDR2 SASEGT. The CDR3 sequence is CASSRDTGPYEQYF. Here the CDR3 DNA reads TGTGCCAGCAGTCGGGACACGGGCCCCTACGAGCAGTACTTC.

This clonotype was seen ten or more times. The J gene is TRBJ2-1, the V gene TRBV6-1; D is perhaps TRBD1 or TRBD2 (5 bases each). The CDR3 has 15 residues. CDR1 is MNHNS, CDR2 SASEGT, per germline. Trimming shortened V by 5 bases and J by 6 bases, and 17 bases separated the two germline ends. CDR3 in amino acids: CASSYGDQSGNEQFF. CDR3 bases: TGTGCCAGCAGTTATGGGGACCAATCTGGCAATGAGCAGTTCTTC.

This clonotype was detected many times. The V gene is TRBV27, the J gene TRBJ2-7; no reliable D call. CDR3 length equals 15 residues. Trimming pared 2 bases from V and 3 bases from J, leaving 14 bases between. The germline V gene has CDR1 MNHEY and CDR2 SMNVEV (reference sequence). The CDR3 sequence: CASSLGEQPLYEQYF. The CDR3 DNA reads TGTGCCAGCAGTTTAGGAGAACAACCGCTCTACGAGCAGTACTTC.

This clonotype was observed many times. The chain carries TRBV27 and TRBJ2-3; D possibly corresponds to TRBD2 (5 bases). The CDR3 sequence is 16 residues long. Germline V gene lookup returns CDR1 MNHEY and CDR2 SMNVEV (reference sequence). V dropped 3 bases and J dropped 0 bases, with 13 bases sitting between them. The CDR3 DNA reads TGTGCCAGCAGTTTCACTGCGGAGGCGAGCACAGATACGCAGTATTTT. The encoded protein is CASSFTAEASTDTQYF.

This clonotype was observed many times. The V gene is TRBV7-2, the J gene TRBJ2-7; the match to TRBD1 covers 7 bases. CDR1 SGHTA and CDR2 FQGNSA come from the germline V gene. The CDR3 is 17 residues long. V dropped 1 base and J dropped 2; count of bases not matched to a gene: 11. DNA of the CDR3: TGTGCCAGCAGCTTAGGGTCCCGTTACAGGGGACCCTACGAGCAGTACTTC. It yields the protein CASSLGSRYRGPYEQYF.

This clonotype was counted many times. The CDR3 region has the DNA TGTGCCAGCAGCACACAGGGCGGGGAGACCCAGTACTTC. Protein product: CASSTQGGETQYF. V and J are TRBV12-3 or TRBV12-4 and TRBJ2-5, with a weak D call TRBD1 (6 bases). CDR3 length equals 13 residues. V lost 6 bases and J lost 5, with 13 bases in between.